One T cell receptor beta chain is described in this entry. Its antigen is undetermined. The data are from a study of T cell responses to AZD1222 COVID-19 vaccine. Study context: Pooling was applied to second doses at about 4 or about 12 weeks.

The CDR3 length is 13 residues. Per germline, CDR1 LNHNV and CDR2 YYDKDF (reference sequence). V was shortened by 3 bases and J by 5 bases, with 8 bases between the two germline ends. Study findings and constraints: Scientists sampled the repertoires only once the peak T cell response had passed. Seropositive status at baseline applied to only 5 or 6 AZD1222 recipients. Donors in the cohort were predominantly white British and more often female, and clonal diversity was possibly underestimated.

Sequencing used immunoSEQ multiplex PCR; TCRdb keeps in-frame clones, though not all of them. The sample has under 150,000 clones, about 90% seen once. The clonotype originates from an adult in good health. The chain is built from TRBV15 and TRBJ1-5; no clear D gene. The sequenced sample was peripheral blood, obtained on day 0 of AZD1222 vaccination. In DNA, the CDR3 is TGTGCCACCAGCAGCGCCCCTCATCAGCCCCAGCATTTT. It yields the protein CATSSAPHQPQHF.